The rows below give T cell receptor beta chains drawn from one sample of a study of T cell responses to AZD1222 COVID-19 vaccine. Generated by immunoSEQ multiplex PCR, the TCRdb table keeps only in-frame clones and is missing some. The table shows some 130,000 clones, with roughly 90% occurring only once. Sample: peripheral blood, taken on day 0 of AZD1222 vaccination. All receptors come from an adult in good health. CDR3s leave out the opening cysteine and the closing phenylalanine or tryptophan. Fields, in order: CDR3 protein, V gene, J gene.

ATASSWNRNEQF	TRBV24-1	TRBJ2-1
ASSLTGRDEA	TRBV5-6	TRBJ1-2
ASSRGLASYNEQF	TRBV7-8	TRBJ2-1
ASSYSSTQSYEQY	TRBV6-5	TRBJ2-7
ASSQGQGDLYEQY	TRBV4-1	TRBJ2-7
AWGNRVLAYEQY	TRBV30	TRBJ2-7
ASSPRGVDSPLH	TRBV9	TRBJ1-6
ASSARGQVPQETQY	TRBV19	TRBJ2-5
ASSPDRNQPQH	TRBV6-5	TRBJ1-5
ASSLERAGANEQF	TRBV7-7	TRBJ2-1
ASSKGDTEDQPQH	TRBV5-8	TRBJ1-5